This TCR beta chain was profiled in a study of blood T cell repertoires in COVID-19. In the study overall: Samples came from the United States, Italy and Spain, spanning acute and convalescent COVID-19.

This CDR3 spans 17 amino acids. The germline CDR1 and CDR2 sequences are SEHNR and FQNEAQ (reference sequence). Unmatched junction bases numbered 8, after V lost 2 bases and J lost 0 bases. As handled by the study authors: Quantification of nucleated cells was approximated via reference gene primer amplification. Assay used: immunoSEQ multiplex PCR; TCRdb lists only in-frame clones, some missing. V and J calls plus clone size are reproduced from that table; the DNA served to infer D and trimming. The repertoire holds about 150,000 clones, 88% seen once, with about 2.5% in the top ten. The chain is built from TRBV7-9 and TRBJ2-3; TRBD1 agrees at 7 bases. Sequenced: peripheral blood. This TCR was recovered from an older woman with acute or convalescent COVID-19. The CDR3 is CASSLYKGGHSTDTQYF. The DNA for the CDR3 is TGTGCCAGCAGCTTATATAAAGGGGGCCATAGCACAGATACGCAGTATTTT.